This T cell receptor beta chain is from a study of blood T cell repertoires in COVID-19 (dated by TCRdb to about 2020). Context from the whole study: The collaborator samples originated in the United States, Italy and Spain and spanned the acute and convalescent phases of COVID-19. The sample metadata nearly always contained a de-identified subject ID, COVID-19 status, age in years and sex. Deeply sampled blood TCRbeta repertoires from subjects exposed to, actively infected with, or recovered from COVID-19 were included in the dataset. The repertoires were released in a freely available public database intended as a resource for research on the immune response to SARS-CoV-2. The material from the prospective study consisted of cDNA or gDNA derived from T cells, B-cell-depleted T cells, or PBMCs. Samples came from the ongoing ImmuneRACE study (first 160 participants) plus 1,254 subjects from 6 global collaborators. Where HLA class I and class II types were available, the types were taken from metadata supplied by the sample provider, not from assay-based typing.

Beyond this particular receptor, the publication reports: Clinical and demographic metadata were provided uncurated, with the amount varying by source and participant.

TCRbeta CDR3 regions were amplified from genomic DNA using the immunoSEQ Assay, a bias-controlled multiplex PCR. From the authors' description of their analysis: Nucleated cell counts per sample were estimated from amplification of reference gene primers within the assay. To quantify the absolute abundance of each unique TCRbeta CDR3 rearrangement, sequence reads were collapsed and filtered. For each sample, productive Simpson clonality was calculated as the square root of Simpson's diversity index over productive rearrangements. TCRdb obtained this table from immuneACCESS and retained in-frame rearrangements with V and J assigned. These tables miss some clones; where compared with another copy, unresolved V genes account for less than half of the shortfall, and the remainder is unexplained. V, J and clone size are taken as reported in that table, and D and trimming were inferred from the DNA itself. The sample records approximately 440,000 clones, about 90% of which are singletons. In total, the top ten clones hold 0.7% of the sample.

On this clone itself: The target of this receptor is not known. Base qualities are not at hand, and no much larger clone is one base apart. Within the sample, other DNA sequences also encode this same CDR3.

Enrolling through a virtual design, the prospective study's participants ranged in age from about 18 to 89 years and lived across roughly 24 United States geographic areas. To assign participants to cohorts, the prospective study relied on clinical history that participants themselves reported in a screening survey and a study questionnaire. ImmuneRACE Cohort 3 recovered participants were defined by two consecutive negative NP/OP PCR tests, healthcare professional clearance, or symptom resolution. Each participant in the prospective study had whole blood, serum and a nasopharyngeal or oropharyngeal swab collected by mobile phlebotomists. Participants in the prospective study had the option to provide additional blood draws and questionnaires over an approximately 2-month period. Before DNA extraction, blood samples from the prospective study were shipped at room temperature or frozen. This clonotype was obtained from a woman between 18 and 29 years old who had recovered from COVID-19. Input material: PBMCs or T cells enriched from blood (not recorded which).

Here is the DNA: TGCGCCAGCAGCCCGACAGGGGGAAACACTGAAGCTTTCTTT. Translation gives CASSPTGGNTEAFF. The chain employs TRBV4-1 and TRBJ1-1, and TRBD1 matches 9 of the central bases. CDR1 and CDR2 were assigned from the germline V gene as MGHRA and YSYEKL. Counted from cysteine to phenylalanine, this CDR3 has 14 amino acids. The retained sequence is limited to the CDR3, 42 bases, with the frame set at the first base. The junction shows trimming of 4 bases on V and 2 bases on J, and the gene matches do not reach 2 bases of it.